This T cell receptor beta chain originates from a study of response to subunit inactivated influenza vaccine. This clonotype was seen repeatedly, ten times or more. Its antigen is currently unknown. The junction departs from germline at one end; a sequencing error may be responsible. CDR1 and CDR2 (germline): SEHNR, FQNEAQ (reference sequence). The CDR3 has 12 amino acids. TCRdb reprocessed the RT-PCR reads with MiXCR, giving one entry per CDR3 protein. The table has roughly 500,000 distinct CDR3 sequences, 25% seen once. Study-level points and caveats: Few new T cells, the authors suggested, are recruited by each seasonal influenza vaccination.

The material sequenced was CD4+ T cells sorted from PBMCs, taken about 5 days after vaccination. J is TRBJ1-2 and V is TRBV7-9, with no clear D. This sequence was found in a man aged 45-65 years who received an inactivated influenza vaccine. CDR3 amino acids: CASSLEGYGYTF. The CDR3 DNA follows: TGCGCCAGCAGCTTGGAGGGCTATGGCTACACCTTC.